This passage covers 30 T cell receptor beta chains from one sample sequenced in a study of blood T cell repertoires in COVID-19. Assay used: immunoSEQ multiplex PCR; TCRdb lists only in-frame clones, some missing. The sample has about 110,000 clones; roughly 84% are singletons. The sequenced material came from peripheral blood. The receptor set was obtained from a human donor in a cohort sampled during active COVID-19.

This clone appeared once. J is TRBJ2-2 and V is TRBV6-5; D remains unclear. The CDR3 totals 13 residues. Trimming shortened V by 4 bases and J by 6 bases, and 9 bases separated the two germline ends. CDR1 and CDR2 from the germline V gene are MNHEY and SVGAGI. CDR3 sequence (DNA): TGTGCCAGCAGTTTCCCAGGCCCCGGGGAGCTGTTTTTT. Protein sequence: CASSFPGPGELFF.

J is TRBJ1-2 and V is TRBV11-2; TRBD1 matches at 9 bases. The V segment lost 4 bases and the J segment 3 bases; nucleotides outside the gene matches: 15. The germline gives CDR1 SGHAT, CDR2 FQNNGV. The CDR3 contains 18 residues. The CDR3 protein is CASSSPRGQGYLHYGYTF. CDR3 nucleotide sequence: TGTGCCAGCAGCTCACCACGGGGACAGGGATATTTGCACTATGGCTACACCTTC.

The chain combines TRBV6-6 with TRBJ2-1; 9 nucleotides align to TRBD2. The CDR3 covers 14 residues. The V segment lost 4 bases and the J segment 9 bases; nucleotides outside the gene matches: 7. Germline V CDR1 and CDR2: MNHNY, SVGAGI (reference sequence). CDR3 DNA sequence: TGTGCCAGCAGTTTCATAGCGGGAGAGGGTGAGCAGTTCTTC. Its protein product is CASSFIAGEGEQFF.

The chain carries TRBV29-1 and TRBJ2-3, with 11 nucleotides matching TRBD2. This CDR3 has 14 amino acids. The V gene end was trimmed by 6 bases and the J gene end by 4 bases; junction bases not matched to a gene: 6. From germline, CDR1 is SQVTM and CDR2 ANQGSEA. DNA of the CDR3: TGCAGCGTCTTAGCGGGAGGGATCGCAGATACGCAGTATTTT. Amino acids: CSVLAGGIADTQYF.

This chain joins TRBV6-1 and TRBJ1-5; D gene ambiguous. The CDR3 sequence is 17 residues long. V shed 2 bases and J shed 2 bases, with 16 bases lying between them. The germline V gene encodes CDR1 MNHNS and CDR2 SASEGT. CDR3 sequence (DNA): TGTGCCAGCAGTGAATTAGTTACGAGGGAAGGCAATCAGCCCCAGCATTTT. Residues: CASSELVTREGNQPQHF.

V usage is TRBV23-1 and J usage is TRBJ2-3; 9 nucleotides agree with TRBD1. TRBV23-1 is identified as an open reading frame with a role that is uncertain. Trimming took 2 bases from V and 2 from J; bases not matched to a gene: 5. This CDR3 contains 16 residues. The DNA of the CDR3 is TGCGCCAGCAGTCAAAACGGACAGGGGTACACAGATACGCAGTATTTT. This encodes CASSQNGQGYTDTQYF.

The gene calls are TRBV13 and TRBJ2-5, with 10 bases fitting TRBD2. The CDR3 contains 16 residues. Germline values: CDR1 PRHDT, CDR2 FYEKMQ (reference sequence). The V and J ends lost 3 bases and 5 bases, in that order; junction bases with no gene match: 9. CDR3 loop: CASSFLAGAQGETQYF. The CDR3 DNA is TGTGCCAGCAGCTTTCTAGCGGGAGCTCAAGGGGAGACCCAGTACTTC.

The CDR3 here is CASSPVAVGDSNQPQHF. The CDR3 DNA reads as TGTGCCAGCAGCCCAGTAGCGGTCGGAGACTCAAATCAGCCCCAGCATTTT. The V call is TRBV5-5, the J call TRBJ1-5; D is uncertain. Looked up from germline, CDR1 is SGHKS and CDR2 is YYEKEE (reference sequence). The CDR3 is made up of 17 amino acids. V lost 4 bases and J 4 bases, leaving 21 bases between the germline ends.

The chain combines TRBV30 with TRBJ2-2, with 9 bases identical to TRBD1. The CDR3 totals 14 residues. The V gene end was trimmed by 3 bases and the J gene end by 4 bases; junction bases not matched to a gene: 3. The V gene's germline CDR1 is GTSNPN and CDR2 SVGIG (reference sequence). The CDR3 nucleotides read TGTGCCTGGAGACCGGGACAGGGCACCGGGGAGCTGTTTTTT. Its protein product is CAWRPGQGTGELFF. The variable domain in full, with the rest retrieved from reference TRBV30 and TRBJ2-2, is SQTIHQWPATLVQPVGSPLSLECTVEGTSNPNLYWYRQAAGRGLQLLFYSVGIGQISSEVPQNLSASRPQDRQFILSSKKLLLSDSGFYLCAWRPGQGTGELFFGEGSRLTVL.

The rearrangement links TRBV10-3 to TRBJ2-2; 8 nucleotides line up with TRBD1. Germline V gives CDR1 ENHRY, CDR2 SYGVKD. J lost 4 bases, V lost 0 bases, and 4 bases had no gene match. The CDR3 is made up of 16 amino acids. CDR3 sequence reads: CAISESMTGVTGELFF. CDR3 DNA: TGTGCCATCAGTGAGTCTATGACAGGGGTCACCGGGGAGCTGTTTTTT.

The chain uses TRBV5-6 and TRBJ1-5, with TRBD1 matching 7 bases. Germline V gives CDR1 SGHDT, CDR2 YYEEEE. This CDR3 region has 16 residues. V was pared by 0 bases and J by 4 bases, with 7 bases of the junction left unmatched. Written as DNA, the CDR3 is TGTGCCAGCAGCTTGGGTGCGGGACAGACTAATCAGCCCCAGCATTTT. Its translation is CASSLGAGQTNQPQHF.

The chain carries TRBV27 and TRBJ1-2; TRBD1 is a possible D gene (6 bases). Germline lookup yields CDR1 MNHEY and CDR2 SMNVEV (reference sequence). The V end was cut by 6 bases, the J end by 4 bases, with 15 bases between. CDR3 length: 14 residues. CDR3 DNA sequence: TGTGCCAGCAGACAAACAGGGTTCAGCTATGGCTACACCTTC. Encoded protein: CASRQTGFSYGYTF.

This clone came up once. The chain carries TRBV3-1 (or the pseudogene TRBV3-2) and TRBJ1-6; 7 bases align to TRBD1. The CDR3 runs 16 residues. V was clipped by 4 bases and J by 2 bases; unmatched bases: 5. Germline lookup yields CDR1 LGHDT and CDR2 YNNKEL (reference sequence). The CDR3 protein is CASSRQTGTYNSPLHF. Written as DNA, the CDR3 is TGTGCCAGCAGCCGCCAGACAGGGACCTATAATTCACCCCTCCACTTT.

The chain couples TRBV19 to TRBJ2-3; D is possibly TRBD1 (6 bases). There are 14 residues in the CDR3. Germline V gene data show CDR1 as LNHDA and CDR2 as SQIVND (reference sequence). The V and J ends lost 6 bases and 0 bases respectively, with 10 bases between them. The chain's CDR3 is CASSPDRSTDTQYF. DNA of the CDR3: TGTGCCAGTAGCCCGGACAGAAGCACAGATACGCAGTATTTT. The entire variable domain, with the rest obtained from reference TRBV19 and TRBJ2-3, is as follows: DGGITQSPKYLFRKEGQNVTLSCEQNLNHDAMYWYRQDPGQGLRLIYYSQIVNDFQKGDIAEGYSVSREKKESFPLTVTSAQKNPTAFYLCASSPDRSTDTQYFGPGTRLTVL.

The chain employs TRBV7-9 and TRBJ2-7; D is ambiguous. Germline lookup yields CDR1 SEHNR and CDR2 FQNEAQ (reference sequence). This CDR3 contains 16 residues. V dropped 4 bases and J dropped 3 bases, with 19 bases sitting between them. The CDR3 DNA is TGTGCCAGCAGCTCCGTTTTGACCGCCCCAGGCTACGAGCAGTACTTC. It translates to CASSSVLTAPGYEQYF. The variable domain in full, completed from reference TRBV7-9 and TRBJ2-7, reads DTGVSQNPRHKITKRGQNVTFRCDPISEHNRLYWYRQTLGQGPEFLTYFQNEAQLEKSRLLSDRFSAERPKGSFSTLEIQRTEQGDSAMYLCASSSVLTAPGYEQYFGPGTRLTVT.

The chain uses TRBV25-1 and TRBJ2-7; 9 bases fit TRBD1. Germline assignment: CDR1 MGHDK and CDR2 SYGVNS. The CDR3 contains 14 residues. The V segment lost 11 bases and the J segment 5 bases; nucleotides outside the gene matches: 13. The CDR3 DNA reads as TGTGCCCAAAGAAGGACAGGGGTTGGGAACGAGCAGTACGTC. Its translation: CAQRRTGVGNEQYV.

Written as DNA, the CDR3 is TGTGCCAGCCTGATTGGCAGGAATCGGGGTGAGCAGTTCTTC. This codes for CASLIGRNRGEQFF. The chain is built from TRBV25-1 and TRBJ2-1, with D possibly matching TRBD2 (5 bases). The CDR3 is 14 amino acids. Trimming cost V 8 bases and J 9 bases, with 20 bases left between them. The V gene's germline CDR1 is MGHDK and CDR2 SYGVNS.

This rearrangement joins TRBV7-2 to TRBJ2-5, with TRBD1 matching 10 bases. Looked up from germline, CDR1 is SGHTA and CDR2 is FQGNSA. V was pared by 4 bases and J by 7 bases, with 9 bases of the junction left unmatched. The CDR3 has 15 residues. CDR3 DNA: TGTGCCAGCAGCTACCGGGACAGGGGATGGGTGACCCAGTACTTC. The encoded protein is CASSYRDRGWVTQYF.

The rearrangement links TRBV14 to TRBJ1-2; 8 nucleotides agree with TRBD1. This CDR3 region has 13 residues. Germline V gene data show CDR1 as SGHDN and CDR2 as FVKESK. V was clipped by 5 bases and J by 7 bases; unmatched bases: 6. CDR3 sequence (DNA): TGTGCCAGCAGCGTTGACAGGGGTGCTGGCTACACCTTC. This encodes CASSVDRGAGYTF.

This chain links TRBV6-6 with TRBJ1-2; no clear D. Germline V CDR1 and CDR2: MNHNY, SVGAGI (reference sequence). Trimming stripped 5 bases from V and 5 bases from J, with 18 bases between. CDR3 size: 15 residues. The CDR3 loop is CASSLPPKQFYGYTF. DNA of the CDR3: TGTGCCAGCAGTCTCCCCCCCAAACAATTTTATGGCTACACCTTC.

This clone was recorded a few times. The chain carries TRBV2 and TRBJ1-4; D is unclear. V dropped 3 bases and J dropped 5 bases, with 7 bases sitting between them. CDR1 and CDR2 (germline): SNHLY, FYNNEI. The CDR3 runs 13 residues. CDR3 sequence (DNA): TGTGCCAGCAGTGATGGTCAGAATGAAAAACTGTTTTTT. This translates into CASSDGQNEKLFF.

The gene calls are TRBV3-1 (or the pseudogene TRBV3-2) and TRBJ1-1; D gene unclear. V lost 8 bases and J lost 5, with 12 bases in between. The CDR3 length is 12 residues. The germline V gene has CDR1 LGHDT and CDR2 YNNKEL (reference sequence). CDR3 nucleotide sequence: TGTGCCAGCGCCAGCTCGGGGACTGAAGCTTTCTTT. The encoded protein is CASASSGTEAFF.

The chain employs TRBV12-3 or TRBV12-4 and TRBJ2-1; TRBD1 is a possible D gene (5 bases). V was clipped by 3 bases and J by 10 bases, with 13 bases between them. There are 13 residues in the CDR3. In nucleotides, the CDR3 is TGTGCCAGCAGTTTGGCAGGGAAAGGAGAGCAGTTCTTC. This encodes CASSLAGKGEQFF.

This chain connects TRBV18 to TRBJ2-2; 9 positions agree with TRBD1. Per the germline V gene, CDR1 is KGHSH and CDR2 is LQKENI. The CDR3 is 16 residues long. With V trimmed by 1 base and J by 7 bases, 7 bases remained unmatched. The CDR3 spells CASSPLRTGENGELFF. The CDR3 bases are TGTGCCAGCTCACCACTCCGGACAGGGGAGAACGGGGAGCTGTTTTTT.

This clone appeared a single time. The CDR3 nucleotides are TGTGCCAGCAGCCGACAGGCCTACGAGCAGTACGTC. This codes for CASSRQAYEQYV. J is TRBJ2-7 and V is TRBV5-6; possible D gene TRBD1, 6 bases. Trimming removed 4 bases from V and 2 bases from J, with 7 bases in between. Germline values: CDR1 SGHDT, CDR2 YYEEEE. The CDR3 consists of 12 residues.

This clone was found once. The gene calls are TRBV11-3 and TRBJ2-1, with D tentatively TRBD1 (6 bases). The CDR3 loop spans 12 amino acids. V was shortened by 5 bases and J by 9 bases, with 11 bases between the two germline ends. Germline values: CDR1 SGHNT, CDR2 YENEEA. This chain's CDR3 is CASSQRGGEQFF. The CDR3 DNA reads as TGTGCCAGCAGCCAGCGAGGGGGTGAGCAGTTCTTC. The full variable domain, rest sourced from reference TRBV11-3 and TRBJ2-1, is EAGVVQSPRYKIIEKKQPVAFWCNPISGHNTLYWYLQNLGQGPELLIRYENEEAVDDSQLPKDRFSAERLKGVDSTLKIQPAELGDSAVYLCASSQRGGEQFFGPGTRLTVL.

The rearrangement links TRBV7-2 to TRBJ2-3, with 9 bases fitting TRBD2. Germline V CDR1 and CDR2: SGHTA, FQGNSA. Losses at the gene ends were 6 bases for V and 7 bases for J; bases not matched to a gene: 11. This CDR3 has 15 residues. The CDR3: CASRGPSGERNTQYF. CDR3 in DNA: TGTGCCAGCAGAGGCCCTAGCGGGGAACGGAATACGCAGTATTTT.

The V gene is TRBV15, the J gene TRBJ2-5, with 10 bases fitting TRBD1. V gave up 2 bases and J gave up 5 bases; unmatched junction bases: 5. The germline gives CDR1 LNHNV, CDR2 YYDKDF (reference sequence). CDR3 size: 15 residues. The CDR3 DNA is TGTGCCACCAGCAGACAGGGACAGGGGAGGGAGACCCAGTACTTC. It translates to CATSRQGQGRETQYF.

This chain connects TRBV5-4 to TRBJ2-1; D unclear. The CDR3 length is 13 residues. The ends were cut back, 4 bases at V and 4 bases at J, with 9 bases in the middle. Germline CDR1 reads SGHNT; CDR2 reads YYREEE (reference sequence). The DNA for the CDR3 is TGTGCCAGCAGCCCTGTCGGGTACAATGAGCAGTTCTTC. Translated, it gives CASSPVGYNEQFF. Supplemented by reference TRBV5-4 and TRBJ2-1, the full variable domain reads ETGVTQSPTHLIKTRGQQVTLRCSSQSGHNTVSWYQQALGQGPQFIFQYYREEENGRGNFPPRFSGLQFPNYSSELNVNALELDDSALYLCASSPVGYNEQFFGPGTRLTVL.

V usage is TRBV7-2 and J usage is TRBJ1-3; 8 positions match TRBD1. V shed 5 bases, J shed 4 bases, and the junction held 10 bases outside the gene matches. CDR3 length: 16 amino acids. Looked up from germline, CDR1 is SGHTA and CDR2 is FQGNSA. The CDR3 loop is CASSTYQGARGNTIYF. CDR3 DNA sequence: TGTGCCAGCAGCACATATCAGGGGGCGCGAGGAAACACCATATATTTT.